This TCR beta chain was identified during a study of T cell responses to AZD1222 COVID-19 vaccine. CDR3 length equals 15 residues. Trimming removed 5 bases from V and 2 bases from J; junction bases left unmatched: 9. Germline loops: CDR1 LNHDA, CDR2 SQIVND (reference sequence). Study findings and constraints: Reports say nearly half of spike-specific TCRs go after unmutated variant regions. Among the donors, most were white British and more were female, and clonal diversity was possibly underestimated.

TCRdb's copy holds only in-frame clones and misses some; the assay was immunoSEQ multiplex PCR. Of approximately 150,000 clones listed, 88% were seen once; the top ten hold 4.3%. Analyses pooled second doses at about 4 or about 12 weeks. Notes on this clone: Its antigen is not identified.

The material was peripheral blood, obtained 28 days after the second AZD1222 dose. The chain couples TRBV19 to TRBJ2-7, with 7 bases aligning to TRBD1. This receptor was identified in an adult who received the AZD1222 COVID-19 vaccine. The chain's CDR3 is CASSLRTGQTYEQYF. The DNA of the CDR3 is TGTGCCAGTAGTCTTAGGACAGGACAAACCTACGAGCAGTACTTC.